This T cell receptor beta chain was captured by sequencing in a study of OX40 agonist ivuxolimab in advanced cancers. For the study at large: A mean age of 60 years, range about 20 to 79, was recorded, and more than 80% were male.

Germline CDR1 is SGHDT and CDR2 is YYEEEE. This CDR3 region has 15 residues. V lost 1 base, J lost 0 bases, and 8 bases lay in between. General study points: There were also nonresponders showing low normalized T-cell clonal expansion.

The data were produced by immunoSEQ multiplex PCR, yet TCRdb's version contains in-frame clones alone and is incomplete. The table has fewer than 85,000 clones, 65% to 90% seen once. Points on this clone: What it binds is not known.

This sequence originates from an adult with an advanced solid tumor such as melanoma, head and neck, liver or kidney cancer. This chain links TRBV5-6 with TRBJ1-5; D call uncertain. Specimen: CD4+ or CD8+ T cells sorted from blood, collected in a trial of the OX40 agonist ivuxolimab. The CDR3 loop reads CASSLQQVSNQPQHF. Here the CDR3 DNA reads TGTGCCAGCAGCTTGCAGCAGGTTAGCAATCAGCCCCAGCATTTT.